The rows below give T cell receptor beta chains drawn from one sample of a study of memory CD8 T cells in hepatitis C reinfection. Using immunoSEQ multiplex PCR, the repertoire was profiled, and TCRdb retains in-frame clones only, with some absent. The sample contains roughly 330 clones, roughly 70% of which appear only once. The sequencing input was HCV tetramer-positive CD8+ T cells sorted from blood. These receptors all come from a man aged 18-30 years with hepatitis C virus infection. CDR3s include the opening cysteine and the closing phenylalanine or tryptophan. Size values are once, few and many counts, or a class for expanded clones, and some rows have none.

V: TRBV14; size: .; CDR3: CASNTGGSTEAFF
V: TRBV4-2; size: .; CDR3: CASSQEEGAEAFF
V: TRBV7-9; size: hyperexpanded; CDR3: CASLEEDTGELFF